These 11 T cell receptor beta chains originate from one sample sequenced in a study of blood T cell repertoires in COVID-19 (TCRdb year 2020). Library preparation used the immunoSEQ multiplex PCR assay. Imported from immuneACCESS, the table was reduced by TCRdb to in-frame sequences with V and J called. These copies leave out some clones; in studies compared against another copy, an unresolved V gene accounts for under half, and the cause of the remainder is not known. A total of 65,000 to 75,000 clones appear in this sample, around 75% of them only once. Around 20% of the sample belongs to the ten largest clones. The sample consisted of peripheral blood. The receptor set was obtained from a man between 65 and 85 years old with acute or convalescent COVID-19.

The V call is TRBV11-2, the J call TRBJ2-3; 10 nucleotides line up with TRBD2. Germline V gives CDR1 SGHAT, CDR2 FQNNGV. V lost 0 bases and J lost 5; bases outside the gene matches: 8. This CDR3 contains 17 residues. Here the CDR3 DNA reads TGTGCCAGCAGCTTAGATCGAACTAGCGGGAATCGAGATACGCAGTATTTT. This codes for CASSLDRTSGNRDTQYF.

In its sample, this clone ranks as medium-sized. The V call is TRBV6-5, the J call TRBJ1-5; TRBD1 matches 7 bases. The germline V gene has CDR1 MNHEY and CDR2 SVGAGI. The CDR3 is 15 residues long. V dropped 7 bases and J dropped 1; count of bases not matched to a gene: 7. This chain's CDR3 is CASTGQALSNQPQHF. The CDR3 nucleotides are TGTGCCAGCACCGGACAGGCTCTGAGCAATCAGCCCCAGCATTTT.

In DNA, the CDR3 is TGTGCCATCAGTGCACCGGGAACCTACGAGCAGTACTTC. Translation: CAISAPGTYEQYF. The chain links TRBV10-3 to TRBJ2-7, with D perhaps TRBD2 (5 bases). Per the germline V gene, CDR1 is ENHRY and CDR2 is SYGVKD. V was shortened by 4 bases and J by 2 bases, with 9 bases between the two germline ends. This CDR3 has 13 residues.

The V gene is TRBV4-2, the J gene TRBJ2-3, with 9 bases matching TRBD2. V shed 6 bases and J 3 bases; nucleotides not matched to a gene: 10. Germline V gene lookup returns CDR1 LGHNA and CDR2 YNFKEQ. This CDR3 spans 16 amino acids. The CDR3 DNA is TGTGCCAGCAGTCGCCTCGCGGGAGGGCCTACAGATACGCAGTATTTT. Translated: CASSRLAGGPTDTQYF.

The chain combines TRBV6-1 with TRBJ1-2, with 7 bases identical to TRBD1. The CDR3 spans 13 residues. V gave up 3 bases and J gave up 6 bases; unmatched junction bases: 4. Looked up from germline, CDR1 is MNHNS and CDR2 is SASEGT. CDR3 nucleotide sequence: TGTGCCAGCAGTGATTACAGGGGAGATGGCTACACCTTC. Protein product: CASSDYRGDGYTF.

The chain recombines TRBV18 with TRBJ2-7, with TRBD1 matching 8 bases. V was pared by 4 bases and J by 0 bases, with 8 bases of the junction left unmatched. CDR3 length equals 16 residues. The germline V gene encodes CDR1 KGHSH and CDR2 LQKENI. The CDR3 DNA is TGTGCCAGCTCACTTAACCGGGACAGGAACTCCTACGAGCAGTACTTC. Translating gives CASSLNRDRNSYEQYF.

The chain employs TRBV4-3 and TRBJ2-3, with D hard to call. The germline V gene encodes CDR1 LGHNA and CDR2 YSLEER. V was cut by 0 bases and J by 5 bases, with 3 bases left in between. This CDR3 has 12 residues. The CDR3 sequence: CASSQDKDTQYF. The DNA of the CDR3 is TGCGCCAGCAGCCAAGATAAAGATACGCAGTATTTT.

The CDR3 DNA sequence: TGTGCCAGCTCGCATGACAGGACCCAGTACTTC. This translates into CASSHDRTQYF. The chain combines TRBV18 with TRBJ2-5, with D perhaps matching TRBD1 (5 bases). CDR1 and CDR2 from the germline V gene are KGHSH and LQKENI. The CDR3 has 11 amino acids. V dropped 6 bases and J dropped 7 bases, with 9 bases sitting between them.

V usage is TRBV6-6 and J usage is TRBJ2-1; 10 nucleotides agree with TRBD2. V trimming: 5 bases; J trimming: 4 bases; junction bases outside the gene matches: 8. Germline loops: CDR1 MNHNY, CDR2 SVGAGI (reference sequence). The CDR3 runs to 16 residues. CDR3 sequence: CASSLSTSGVYNEQFF. The CDR3, as DNA: TGTGCCAGCAGTCTTTCCACTAGCGGGGTTTACAATGAGCAGTTCTTC.

With respect to this clone: The same CDR3 arises from other DNA sequences in this sample as well. The CDR3 protein is CASSLNTGELFF. The DNA of the CDR3 is TGTGCCAGCAGTCTTAACACCGGGGAGCTGTTTTTT. The J gene is TRBJ2-2, the V gene TRBV27; D not certain. The CDR3 sequence is 12 residues long. V was clipped by 5 bases and J by 2 bases, with 3 bases between them. Germline CDR1 MNHEY, CDR2 SMNVEV (reference sequence).

The V and J genes are TRBV5-1 and TRBJ2-5; TRBD1 matches 9 bases. This CDR3 has 13 residues. V lost 0 bases and J lost 7; bases outside the gene matches: 1. Germline V CDR1 and CDR2: SGHRS, YFSETQ. The DNA of the CDR3 is TGCGCCAGCAGCTTGGGACAGGGGGGGACCCAGTACTTC. It encodes CASSLGQGGTQYF.